Listed below are T cell receptor beta chains from one sample, sequenced in a study of technical replicates of blood from a few donors. Assay used: immunoSEQ multiplex PCR; TCRdb lists only in-frame clones, some missing. Seen here are tens of thousands of clones, around 97% observed once, and the top ten hold 0.2% to 0.3%. Sequences were obtained from T cells isolated from PBMCs. These receptors were obtained from a human donor in good health. The CDR3 runs from the conserved cysteine through the conserved F or W. D genes are given only for firm matches. Only some rows state a clone size, as once, few, many or a class for expanded clones.

j_call v_call clone_size d_call cdr3_aa cdr3_nt
TRBJ2-7 TRBV2 - TRBD2 CASSSGSEQYF TGTGCCAGCAGTAGCGGGAGCGAGCAGTACTTC
TRBJ2-1 TRBV5-6 - - CASSLIGAGGRNEQFF TGTGCCAGCAGCTTGATTGGGGCAGGAGGGCGCAATGAGCAGTTCTTC
TRBJ2-7 TRBV9 - - CASSEKPGVYEQYF TGTGCCAGCAGCGAGAAGCCAGGTGTCTACGAGCAGTACTTC
TRBJ2-7 TRBV19 - - CASSMRLLSSYEQYF TGTGCCAGTAGTATGCGACTACTTTCCTCCTACGAGCAGTACTTC
TRBJ1-1 TRBV7-9 - - CASSQGSGFLAFF TGTGCCAGCAGCCAAGGTTCGGGGTTCCTGGCTTTCTTT
TRBJ2-5 TRBV5-5 - TRBD1 CASSLGTGGLETQYF TGTGCCAGCAGCTTGGGGACAGGGGGCTTAGAGACCCAGTACTTC
TRBJ2-7 TRBV15 - - CATSRDLTLSYEQYF TGTGCCACCAGCAGAGACCTCACTCTGAGCTACGAGCAGTACTTC
TRBJ1-2 TRBV7-3 - TRBD1 CASSLNGGQGNGYTF TGTGCCAGCAGCTTAAACGGTGGACAGGGCAACGGCTACACCTTC
TRBJ2-2 TRBV29-1 - - CSVLPGTGELFF TGCAGCGTTTTGCCAGGCACCGGGGAGCTGTTTTTT
TRBJ1-2 TRBV4-3 - - CASSQAGHYGYTF TGCGCCAGCAGCCAAGCCGGACATTATGGCTACACCTTC
TRBJ2-7 TRBV12-5 - - CASASPGEQYF TGTGCTAGTGCCTCCCCGGGCGAGCAGTACTTC
TRBJ2-1 TRBV13 - - CASATGLSYNEQFF TGTGCCAGCGCCACGGGACTCTCCTACAATGAGCAGTTCTTC
TRBJ1-1 TRBV7-9 - - CASALEGNTEAFF TGTGCCAGCGCCTTGGAGGGAAACACTGAAGCTTTCTTT
TRBJ2-3 TRBV11-2 - - CASSSGGLPLRVQYF TGTGCCAGCAGCTCAGGAGGACTGCCCCTTCGAGTGCAGTATTTT
TRBJ1-4 TRBV28 - TRBD1 CASSPGQGTQKLFF TGTGCCAGCAGTCCGGGACAGGGTACGCAAAAACTGTTTTTT
TRBJ2-1 TRBV30 - - CAWDRSFNEQFF TGTGCCTGGGACAGGTCTTTCAATGAGCAGTTCTTC
TRBJ2-1 TRBV7-2 - TRBD2 CASSLAGVPYNEQFF TGTGCCAGCAGCTTGGCGGGAGTCCCCTACAATGAGCAGTTCTTC
TRBJ2-5 TRBV4-3 - - CASSQVLVLGETQYF TGCGCCAGCAGCCAGGTACTAGTACTGGGGGAGACCCAGTACTTC
TRBJ1-2 TRBV30 - - CAWNRGTVYGYTF TGTGCCTGGAATCGTGGAACAGTTTATGGCTACACCTTC
TRBJ2-2 TRBV11-1 - - CASSSAPRGTGELFF TGTGCCAGCAGTTCAGCACCCAGGGGAACCGGGGAGCTGTTTTTT
TRBJ1-1 TRBV6-5 - - CASTFTGLDSEAFF TGTGCCAGCACCTTCACAGGGTTGGACTCTGAAGCTTTCTTT
TRBJ1-5 TRBV7-9 - TRBD1 CASSFGTGHQPQHF TGTGCCAGCAGCTTTGGGACAGGCCATCAGCCCCAGCATTTT
TRBJ1-5 TRBV6-5 - - CASSYSTQGSQPQHF TGTGCCAGCAGTTACTCGACCCAGGGAAGCCAGCCCCAGCATTTT
TRBJ2-2 TRBV27 - - CASSLYRDTGELFF TGTGCCAGCAGTTTATACAGGGACACCGGGGAGCTGTTTTTT
TRBJ2-3 TRBV30 - - CAWSVLTDTQYF TGTGCCTGGAGTGTACTAACAGATACGCAGTATTTT
TRBJ1-5 TRBV6-5 - TRBD1 CASSPTGSQPQHF TGTGCCAGCAGTCCGACAGGGTCTCAGCCCCAGCATTTT
TRBJ1-5 TRBV15 - - CATSEQRTGYQPQHF TGTGCCACCAGCGAGCAAAGAACAGGGTACCAGCCCCAGCATTTT
TRBJ1-1 TRBV18 - - CASSPLSVNTEAFF TGTGCCAGCTCACCACTTTCTGTTAACACTGAAGCTTTCTTT
TRBJ1-5 TRBV27 once TRBD1 CASSFGTDNFNQPQHF TGTGCCAGCAGTTTCGGGACAGACAACTTCAATCAGCCCCAGCATTTT
TRBJ1-1 TRBV4-2 - - CASSQRERVTFF TGTGCCAGCAGCCAAAGAGAGAGGGTAACTTTCTTT
TRBJ1-1 TRBV10-3 - - CAISELPGMNTEAFF TGTGCCATCAGTGAGCTGCCGGGGATGAACACTGAAGCTTTCTTT
TRBJ1-2 TRBV9 - - CASSVGEGYTF TGTGCCAGCAGCGTAGGGGAGGGCTACACCTTC
TRBJ1-1 TRBV2 - TRBD1 CASSVYYFASGTVNTEAFF TGTGCCAGCAGTGTTTATTATTTCGCCAGTGGGACAGTGAACACTGAAGCTTTCTTT
TRBJ2-7 TRBV29-1 - - CSGGDSSYEQYF TGCAGTGGCGGGGATAGCTCCTACGAGCAGTACTTC
TRBJ2-7 TRBV27 - - CACGQSTTYEQYF TGTGCCTGCGGACAGTCCACCACCTACGAGCAGTACTTC
TRBJ2-7 TRBV30 - TRBD1 CAWSVWTGNEQYF TGTGCCTGGAGTGTATGGACAGGGAACGAGCAGTACTTC
TRBJ2-7 TRBV11-1 once TRBD1 CASSSRDRENYEQYF TGTGCCAGCAGTTCCCGGGACAGGGAGAACTACGAGCAGTACTTC
TRBJ2-1 TRBV29-1 - - CSVDTTGAFPYNEQFF TGCAGCGTGGATACGACAGGCGCATTCCCCTACAATGAGCAGTTCTTC
TRBJ1-2 TRBV7-9 - TRBD1 CASDRVNGYTF TGTGCCAGCGACAGGGTAAATGGCTACACCTTC
TRBJ1-4 TRBV19 - - CASSILGLQFNEKLFF TGTGCCAGTAGTATTCTGGGGCTCCAATTTAATGAAAAACTGTTTTTT
TRBJ2-7 TRBV9 few TRBD2 CASSVAGREDNEQYF TGTGCCAGCAGCGTAGCGGGTCGGGAGGACAACGAGCAGTACTTC
TRBJ2-7 TRBV7-2 - - CASSLRLHEQYF TGTGCCAGCAGCTTAAGACTTCACGAGCAGTACTTC
TRBJ2-2 TRBV7-3 - TRBD2 CASNLAGGTGELFF TGTGCCAGCAACTTAGCGGGAGGGACCGGGGAGCTGTTTTTT
TRBJ1-2 TRBV21-1 - - CASSKRPGQRIWGYTF TGTGCCAGCAGCAAACGGCCGGGACAGAGGATTTGGGGCTACACCTTC
TRBJ2-7 TRBV13 - - CASSLGERGLYEQYF TGTGCCAGCAGCTTAGGAGAAAGGGGCCTCTACGAGCAGTACTTC
TRBJ2-3 TRBV7-2 - TRBD2 CASLAGGRDTQYF TGTGCCAGCCTAGCGGGAGGGCGGGATACGCAGTATTTT
TRBJ1-2 TRBV25-1 - - CASSEERELYGYTF TGTGCCAGCAGTGAGGAGCGGGAGCTCTATGGCTACACCTTC
TRBJ2-1 TRBV7-3 - TRBD2 CASSSGRASYNEQFF TGTGCCAGCAGTAGCGGGAGGGCCTCCTACAATGAGCAGTTCTTC